This is a list of T cell receptor beta chains from one sample in a study of cytomegalovirus exposure and HLA in healthy donors. Repertoires were generated with immunoSEQ multiplex PCR, while TCRdb's copy carries only in-frame clones and drops some. Of about 330,000 clones in the sample, about nine tenths were seen once. The sequenced sample consisted of PBMCs. These receptors originate from a woman in her twenties or thirties in good health and CMV-seropositive. Each CDR3 is given with its conserved first and last residue. The D gene is left open where the match is weak. The size field is filled for only some rows; it gives once, few, many or a size class.

TRBV29-1	TRBJ1-2	-	TRBD1	CSVHTTGSSNYGYTF	TGCAGCGTTCACACGACAGGGAGTTCAAACTATGGCTACACCTTC
TRBV6-5	TRBJ1-1	-	-	CASSYLEGPAFF	TGTGCCAGCAGTTATCTAGAGGGGCCAGCTTTCTTT
TRBV6-6	TRBJ2-1	-	-	CASSFREALYNEQFF	TGTGCCAGCAGTTTCAGGGAGGCCCTCTACAATGAGCAGTTCTTC
TRBV5-1	TRBJ2-1	-	-	CASSQGQINSYNEQFF	TGCGCCAGCAGCCAGGGCCAGATAAACTCCTACAATGAGCAGTTCTTC
TRBV19	TRBJ2-2	-	TRBD2	CASSMSSGINTGELFF	TGTGCCAGTAGTATGTCGAGCGGGATTAACACCGGGGAGCTGTTTTTT
TRBV30	TRBJ1-1	many	TRBD1	CAWSLRDRGNTEAFF	TGTGCCTGGAGTCTTCGGGACAGGGGGAACACTGAAGCTTTCTTT
TRBV14	TRBJ1-5	-	TRBD1	CASSSGTGPNQPQHF	TGTGCCAGCAGCTCTGGGACAGGTCCAAATCAGCCCCAGCATTTT
TRBV30	TRBJ1-5	-	-	CAWSQDPGGSQPQHF	TGTGCCTGGAGTCAGGACCCTGGTGGGAGCCAGCCCCAGCATTTT
TRBV6-6	TRBJ2-7	-	TRBD2	CASKRGGPYEQYF	TGTGCCAGCAAGCGGGGGGGGCCCTACGAGCAGTACTTC
TRBV7-2	TRBJ2-2	-	TRBD1	CASSLVGRQGDAGELFF	TGTGCCAGCAGCTTAGTAGGCCGACAGGGGGACGCCGGGGAGCTGTTTTTT
TRBV9	TRBJ2-1	once	TRBD2	CASSRGLVGNEQFF	TGTGCCAGCAGCCGGGGACTAGTGGGGAATGAGCAGTTCTTC
TRBV19	TRBJ1-5	-	-	CASSIMGGQPQHF	TGTGCCAGTAGTATAATGGGTGGACAGCCCCAGCATTTT
TRBV6-5	TRBJ2-5	-	TRBD2	CASSYASGGETQYF	TGTGCCAGCAGTTACGCGTCCGGGGGGGAGACCCAGTACTTC
TRBV6-6	TRBJ2-5	-	-	CASSRDTQETQYF	TGTGCCAGCAGCCGGGACACACAAGAGACCCAGTACTTC
TRBV5-6	TRBJ1-2	-	-	CASSLQLSNYGYTF	TGTGCCAGCAGCTTGCAGCTTTCGAACTATGGCTACACCTTC
TRBV27	TRBJ1-3	once	-	CASSLYAGNTIYF	TGTGCCAGCAGTTTATACGCAGGAAACACCATATATTTT
TRBV2	TRBJ2-3	once	TRBD1	CASSGGSGGSTDTQYF	TGTGCCAGCAGTGGGGGGTCAGGGGGAAGCACAGATACGCAGTATTTT
TRBV19	TRBJ2-1	-	-	CASMSRDYNEQFF	TGTGCCAGTATGAGTCGGGACTACAATGAGCAGTTCTTC
TRBV9	TRBJ1-3	-	TRBD1	CASRNQGVGNTIYF	TGTGCCAGCAGGAATCAGGGGGTTGGAAACACCATATATTTT
TRBV5-1	TRBJ2-1	-	TRBD1	CASSRQGAYNEQFF	TGCGCCAGCAGTCGGCAGGGGGCCTACAATGAGCAGTTCTTC
TRBV25-1	TRBJ2-7	-	-	CASSDRAPSSYEQYF	TGTGCCAGCAGTGACAGGGCCCCTAGCTCCTACGAGCAGTACTTC
TRBV5-5	TRBJ1-2	-	TRBD1	CASSNGGTGLGYTF	TGTGCCAGCAGCAACGGAGGGACAGGGCTTGGCTACACCTTC
TRBV29-1	TRBJ2-7	-	-	CSAETASSYEQYF	TGCAGCGCCGAGACAGCCAGCTCCTACGAGCAGTACTTC
TRBV28	TRBJ2-7	-	TRBD1	CATDRAGAYEQYF	TGTGCCACCGACAGGGCCGGGGCGTACGAGCAGTACTTC
TRBV6-1	TRBJ1-5	-	-	CASSEWTSTNHQPQHF	TGTGCCAGCAGTGAATGGACATCAACAAACCATCAGCCCCAGCATTTT
TRBV7-9	TRBJ1-1	-	TRBD1	CASSSPQGAGIEAFF	TGTGCCAGCAGCTCCCCTCAGGGGGCGGGTATTGAAGCTTTCTTT